Each of the 5 T cell receptor beta chains below was sequenced from the same sample in a study of T cell responses to AZD1222 COVID-19 vaccine. TCRdb's table, derived via immunoSEQ multiplex PCR, lists solely in-frame clones and lacks some. This table holds about 140,000 clones, about 88% found once. Specimen: peripheral blood, collected 28 days after the second AZD1222 dose. The receptors were gathered from an adult who received the AZD1222 COVID-19 vaccine.

The chain employs TRBV4-2 and TRBJ2-1; TRBD2 matches at 9 bases. Germline values: CDR1 LGHNA, CDR2 YNFKEQ. J gave up 6 bases and V 0 bases, and 3 bases lay outside the gene matches. CDR3 length: 15 amino acids. The CDR3 here is CASSQDRLAANEQFF. DNA of the CDR3: TGTGCCAGCAGCCAAGATCGACTAGCGGCCAATGAGCAGTTCTTC.

The rearrangement links TRBV5-1 to TRBJ2-3; D may be TRBD1 (6 bases). V was cut by 4 bases and J by 6 bases, with 21 bases left in between. Germline CDR1 reads SGHRS; CDR2 reads YFSETQ. The CDR3 has 16 amino acids. CDR3 in DNA: TGCGCCAGCAGCAGATCCCGGGACACACTGGGCGATACGCAGTATTTT. Protein product: CASSRSRDTLGDTQYF.

The sample holds a few counts of this clone. The chain couples TRBV3-1 (or the pseudogene TRBV3-2) to TRBJ2-4; the match to TRBD2 covers 11 bases. Germline V CDR1 and CDR2: LGHDT, YNNKEL (reference sequence). V dropped 8 bases and J dropped 8; count of bases not matched to a gene: 8. This CDR3 has 14 amino acids. The CDR3 is CASGPSGRTDIQYF. The CDR3, as DNA: TGTGCCAGCGGACCTAGCGGGAGGACGGACATTCAGTACTTC.

V and J are TRBV30 and TRBJ2-2, with D perhaps matching TRBD1 or TRBD2 (5 bases each). V was cut by 4 bases and J by 6 bases, with 9 bases left in between. There are 12 residues in the CDR3. The germline gives CDR1 GTSNPN, CDR2 SVGIG (reference sequence). The CDR3 DNA reads TGTGCCTGGAAGAAGGGACCCGGGGAGCTGTTTTTT. Its translation: CAWKKGPGELFF.

J is TRBJ2-3 and V is TRBV24-1; 11 nucleotides line up with TRBD2. Germline assignment: CDR1 KGHDR and CDR2 SFDVKD. This CDR3 is 20 amino acids long. Losses at the gene ends were 3 bases for V and 0 bases for J; bases not matched to a gene: 13. The CDR3 sequence is CATSDVTSGVSPTSTDTQYF. The CDR3, as DNA: TGTGCCACCAGTGATGTGACTAGCGGGGTTAGTCCTACTAGCACAGATACGCAGTATTTT.